Presented here are 27 T cell receptor beta chains from one specimen sequenced in a study of blood T cells in healthy people across ages. With a J-beta primer mix and a sample-barcoded 5' primer, a second PCR ran roughly 7 to 11 cycles. MiXCR, applied by TCRdb to the 5' RACE reads, yields one record per CDR3 protein. Of about 1 million distinct CDR3 sequences listed, 40% to 50% were seen once; the top ten hold about 19%. The sample consisted of blood. The receptors originated from a woman in her sixties in good health.

This clonotype has at least ten counts. The V and J genes are TRBV6-6 and TRBJ1-1; D perhaps matches TRBD1 (5 bases). Trimming removed 5 bases at V and 5 bases at J, with 12 bases between. CDR1 MNHNY and CDR2 SVGAGI come from the germline V gene (reference sequence). The CDR3 has 13 residues. The CDR3, as DNA: TGTGCCAGCAGTGACGCAGGGACGACTGAAGCTTTCTTT. This codes for CASSDAGTTEAFF.

This clonotype was counted a few times. The gene calls are TRBV20-1 and TRBJ2-7; D unclear. Germline loops: CDR1 DFQATT, CDR2 SNEGSKA (reference sequence). The CDR3 has 16 residues. Between the trimmed V and J ends, which lost 4 bases and 6 bases, there was a span of 25 bases. The DNA of the CDR3 is TGCAGTGCTAAAAGCCTCTACGGCTCGTCTCCCCTCGAGCAGTACTTC. The encoded protein is CSAKSLYGSSPLEQYF.

V is TRBV20-1 and J is TRBJ2-4; D is unresolved. The assigned J gene may be wrong: the sequence end matches TRBJ2-7 better. In germline, CDR1 is DFQATT, CDR2 SNEGSKA (reference sequence). CDR3 length equals 13 residues. The CDR3 DNA reads TGCAGTGCTAGCTCAGTATCCCACTACGAGCAGTACTTC. Translation: CSASSVSHYEQYF.

This clonotype was picked up a small number of times. This chain connects TRBV20-1 to TRBJ1-4, with TRBD1 identical over 9 bases. With V trimmed by 6 bases and J by 4 bases, 12 bases remained unmatched. The length of the CDR3 is 16 residues. Germline V gives CDR1 DFQATT, CDR2 SNEGSKA (reference sequence). The CDR3 spells CSAARDREFSNEKLFF. Written as DNA, the CDR3 is TGCAGTGCCGCCCGGGACAGGGAATTTAGTAATGAAAAACTGTTTTTT.

The chain uses TRBV4-1 and TRBJ2-7, with a possible D match to TRBD2 (6 bases). CDR3 length equals 20 residues. Per germline, CDR1 MGHRA and CDR2 YSYEKL. V lost 2 bases to trimming and J lost 4 bases, with 30 bases between them. The DNA for the CDR3 is TGCGCCAGCAGCCAACCCCCCGGTGGGACTGGGCTCTCAGCCCGTTACGAGCAGTACTTC. It codes for CASSQPPGGTGLSARYEQYF.

This chain joins TRBV29-1 and TRBJ2-7; TRBD2 might be the D (6 bases). This CDR3 contains 15 residues. Germline loops: CDR1 SQVTM, CDR2 ANQGSEA. Trimming took 3 bases from V and 1 from J, leaving 16 bases between them. This CDR3 is CSVEGGIGRSYEQYF. CDR3 coding DNA: TGCAGCGTTGAGGGCGGGATCGGTAGGTCCTACGAGCAGTACTTC.

The chain employs TRBV6-2 or TRBV6-3 and TRBJ2-1; 7 nucleotides line up with TRBD2. This CDR3 comprises 12 residues. V lost 8 bases and J lost 13; bases outside the gene matches: 11. Looked up from germline, CDR1 is MNHEY and CDR2 is SVGEGT. The DNA of the CDR3 is TGTGCCAGCCGGGGCTGGCGGGAGACCCAGTTCTTC. It translates to CASRGWRETQFF.

V gene TRBV30 combines with J gene TRBJ2-7; D is uncertain. Deletions cut 1 base from V and 2 bases from J, with 6 bases between. The CDR3 has 12 residues. CDR1 is GTSNPN, CDR2 SVGIG, per germline (reference sequence). The DNA for the CDR3 is TGTGCCTGGAGTGGGACCACCTACGAGCAGTACTTC. This sequence encodes CAWSGTTYEQYF.

This clonotype is classed as medium-sized. A much larger clone is a single base away; this may be a read error. The gene calls are TRBV5-6 and TRBJ2-1, with 10 bases fitting TRBD1. The DNA end lines up better with TRBJ2-7; the J call may be wrong. CDR3 size: 15 residues. Germline assignment: CDR1 SGHDT and CDR2 YYEEEE. For the CDR3, the DNA is TGTGCCAGCAGCTTTGGGGACAGGGGCTACAATGAGCAGTACTTC. Its protein product is CASSFGDRGYNEQYF.

The chain combines TRBV7-2 with TRBJ2-1; a possible D gene is TRBD2 (5 bases). Between the trimmed V and J ends, which lost 1 base and 9 bases, there was a span of 10 bases. CDR1 and CDR2 from the germline V gene are SGHTA and FQGNSA. This CDR3 spans 13 amino acids. The CDR3 nucleotides are TGTGCCAGCAGCTTAGACCCTAGCTTTGAGCAGTTCTTC. It translates to CASSLDPSFEQFF.

Only a few counts were recorded for this clonotype. The chain joins TRBV20-1 to TRBJ2-1; TRBD2 might be the D (6 bases). The germline V and J ends were trimmed by 4 bases and 6 bases, with 16 bases remaining between them. CDR3 length: 14 residues. Looked up from germline, CDR1 is DFQATT and CDR2 is SNEGSKA (reference sequence). CDR3 coding DNA: TGCAGTGCTACCCGGGCGGGAACGGGCAATGAGCAGTTCTTC. It is translated as CSATRAGTGNEQFF.

V is TRBV27 and J is TRBJ2-6; no definite D call. V lost 7 bases to trimming and J lost 0 bases, with 7 bases between them. The CDR3 has 14 residues. Germline values: CDR1 MNHEY, CDR2 SMNVEV (reference sequence). CDR3 residues: CASKLSSGANVLTF. In DNA form, the CDR3 reads TGTGCCAGCAAATTAAGCTCTGGGGCCAACGTCCTGACTTTC.

The V call is TRBV15, the J call TRBJ2-6; maybe TRBD1 (5 bases). The CDR3 extends over 14 amino acids. Per germline, CDR1 LNHNV and CDR2 YYDKDF (reference sequence). V lost 3 bases and J 4 bases, leaving 7 bases between the germline ends. CDR3 in amino acids: CATSSRQGANVLTF. In DNA form, the CDR3 reads TGTGCCACCAGCAGTCGACAGGGGGCCAACGTCCTGACTTTC.

The chain combines TRBV7-2 with TRBJ2-5; D remains ambiguous. Between the trimmed V and J ends, which lost 11 bases and 2 bases, there was a span of 12 bases. CDR3 length: 12 amino acids. The germline V gene encodes CDR1 SGHTA and CDR2 FQGNSA. Here the CDR3 reads CASQMNQETQYF. The CDR3 nucleotides read TGTGCCTCCCAGATGAATCAAGAGACCCAGTACTTC.

The sample holds a few counts of this clonotype. The chain joins TRBV6-5 to TRBJ1-5, with TRBD1 matching over 9 bases. Germline V gene data show CDR1 as MNHEY and CDR2 as SVGAGI. After removal of 4 bases from V and 0 bases from J, the junction contained 16 bases not matched to a gene. The CDR3 contains 20 residues. CDR3 residues: CASSFPRGTGQRHSNQPQHF. The CDR3 nucleotides are TGTGCCAGCAGTTTCCCCCGAGGGACAGGGCAGAGGCATAGCAATCAGCCCCAGCATTTT.

This rearrangement joins TRBV7-2 to TRBJ2-3; 9 positions match TRBD2. J gave up 14 bases and V 5 bases, and 11 bases lay outside the gene matches. CDR3 length: 13 residues. The germline V gene has CDR1 SGHTA and CDR2 FQGNSA. CDR3 amino acids: CASSPPSSGITYF. CDR3 sequence (DNA): TGTGCCAGCAGCCCTCCCTCTAGCGGGATCACGTATTTT.

This chain uses TRBV4-2 with TRBJ1-4, with 7 nucleotides matching TRBD1. With 2 bases clipped from V and 8 bases from J, the junction kept 5 bases outside the gene matches. The CDR3 sequence is 14 residues long. From germline, CDR1 is LGHNA and CDR2 YNFKEQ. CDR3 DNA sequence: TGTGCCAGCAGCCAACGGGCAGGGGGGGAAAAACTGTTTTTT. It translates to CASSQRAGGEKLFF.

On this clonotype itself: An end of the junction does not agree with germline; a read error may underlie this. The V gene is TRBV5-1, the J gene TRBJ2-1; 8 positions match TRBD2. CDR1 is SGHRS, CDR2 YFSETQ, per germline. There are 14 residues in the CDR3. CDR3 in amino acids: CASSLVGTSNEQFF. The DNA of the CDR3 is TGTGCCAGCAGCTTAGTCGGGACTAGCAATGAGCAGTTCTTC.

This clonotype was detected many times. The gene calls are TRBV6-1 and TRBJ2-5; 8 nucleotides align to TRBD2. Germline V CDR1 and CDR2: MNHNS, SASEGT. The CDR3 sequence is 18 residues long. Trimming removed 5 bases from V and 1 base from J; junction bases left unmatched: 15. The CDR3 loop is CASSTPRRPTSGQETQYF. In DNA, the CDR3 is TGTGCCAGCAGTACCCCTCGGAGGCCTACTAGCGGCCAAGAGACCCAGTACTTC.

This clonotype came up many times. CDR3 sequence: CASSPAEGADTQYF. In nucleotides, the CDR3 is TGTGCCAGCTCACCTGCAGAGGGGGCAGATACGCAGTATTTT. J is TRBJ2-3 and V is TRBV18; maybe TRBD1 (6 bases). Trimming shortened V by 3 bases and J by 4 bases, and 11 bases separated the two germline ends. This CDR3 has 14 residues. Germline V gene data show CDR1 as KGHSH and CDR2 as LQKENI. Complete variable domain (other parts from reference TRBV18 and TRBJ2-3): NAGVMQNPRHLVRRRGQEARLRCSPMKGHSHVYWYRQLPEEGLKFMVYLQKENIIDESGMPKERFSAEFPKEGPSILRIQQVVRGDSAAYFCASSPAEGADTQYFGPGTRLTVL.

This clonotype has only a few counts. This rearrangement joins TRBV20-1 to TRBJ1-4, with 7 bases aligning to TRBD1. The CDR3 has 14 amino acids. Germline V gene lookup returns CDR1 DFQATT and CDR2 SNEGSKA (reference sequence). V was clipped by 3 bases and J by 7 bases; unmatched bases: 8. The CDR3 bases are TGCAGTGCTAGCCCACCGGGACAGTTTGAAAAACTGTTTTTT. This gives the protein CSASPPGQFEKLFF.

The genes are TRBV28 and TRBJ2-1; a possible D gene is TRBD1 (6 bases). Trimming left V 6 bases short and J 0 bases short, with 18 bases between. CDR3 length: 17 residues. From germline, CDR1 is MDHEN and CDR2 SYDVKM. Written as DNA, the CDR3 is TGTGCCAGCAGCCCTCTGACAGGCGCGCCCTCCTACAATGAGCAGTTCTTC. Its translation is CASSPLTGAPSYNEQFF.

This clonotype was counted a few times. The gene calls are TRBV29-1 and TRBJ2-7; D tentatively reads TRBD1 or TRBD2 (5 bases each). Trimming cost V 5 bases and J 6 bases, with 14 bases left between them. The CDR3 runs to 12 residues. The germline gives CDR1 SQVTM, CDR2 ANQGSEA. The CDR3 bases are TGCAGCGTTACCTGGGGACGTAGCGAGCAGTACTTC. Translating gives CSVTWGRSEQYF.

This clonotype has a handful of counts. J is TRBJ2-1 and V is TRBV5-1, with TRBD2 matching over 13 bases. Germline V CDR1 and CDR2: SGHRS, YFSETQ. Trimming cost V 4 bases and J 0 bases; bases outside gene matches: 7. CDR3 length: 18 amino acids. The CDR3, as DNA: TGCGCCAGCAGCCCGGGACTAGCGGGATTAAGCTCCTACAATGAGCAGTTCTTC. Translated, it gives CASSPGLAGLSSYNEQFF.

The V gene is TRBV7-9, the J gene TRBJ1-1; TRBD1 matches at 7 bases. CDR1 SEHNR and CDR2 FQNEAQ come from the germline V gene (reference sequence). The CDR3 runs to 15 residues. With 5 bases clipped from V and 1 base from J, the junction kept 7 bases outside the gene matches. In DNA, the CDR3 is TGTGCCAGCAGCCGCCGACAGGGTTCGAACACTGAAGCTTTCTTT. Protein sequence: CASSRRQGSNTEAFF.

This clonotype has a handful of counts. The V gene is TRBV3-1, the J gene TRBJ1-5; TRBD1 might be the D (5 bases). The germline V and J ends were trimmed by 1 base and 1 base, with 8 bases remaining between them. The CDR3 sequence is 15 residues long. Germline lookup yields CDR1 LGHDT and CDR2 YNNKEL (reference sequence). The CDR3 DNA follows: TGTGCCAGCAGCCAAGGACAGTTGAGCAATCAGCCCCAGCATTTT. Protein: CASSQGQLSNQPQHF.

This clonotype was detected a few times. The J gene is TRBJ2-7, the V gene TRBV28, with TRBD1 as a possible D gene (5 bases). Germline V gene sequence: CDR1 MDHEN, CDR2 SYDVKM. Trimming shortened V by 7 bases and J by 4 bases, and 20 bases separated the two germline ends. The CDR3 has 15 amino acids. The DNA for the CDR3 is TGTGCCAGCAACAAGGAGAGGACACCAAATTACGAGCAGTACTTC. Translated: CASNKERTPNYEQYF. The full variable domain, in which reference TRBV28 and TRBJ2-7 provide the parts outside the CDR3, is DVKVTQSSRYLVKRTGEKVFLECVQDMDHENMFWYRQDPGLGLRLIYFSYDVKMKEKGDIPEGYSVSREKKERFSLILESASTNQTSMYLCASNKERTPNYEQYFGPGTRLTVT.